Presented here are 26 T cell receptor beta chains from one specimen sequenced in a study of human T cells and chemical hapten exposure. TCRdb re-analysed the RACE reads in MiXCR, keeping a single row per CDR3 protein. The table includes 360,000 or so distinct CDR3 sequences, about 6% detected once. The time point: patch test 2, 6 weeks after DPC sensitization. This sample's treatment: therapeutic diphenylcyclopropenone sensitization with weekly scalp DPC. The specimen was whole blood, collected in connection with sensitization to the hapten diphenylcyclopropenone (DPC). The receptors come from a woman in her late teens or twenties with alopecia areata. Some clones in this sample may be carry-over from other donors' samples.

This clonotype was seen a handful of times. This chain joins TRBV18 and TRBJ2-6; no definite D call. Germline lookup yields CDR1 KGHSH and CDR2 LQKENI. With 1 base removed from V and 0 bases from J, the gap between germline ends came to 7 bases. The CDR3 is made up of 16 amino acids. This chain's CDR3 is CASSPLPISGANVLTF. CDR3 nucleotide sequence: TGTGCCAGCTCACCACTCCCCATCTCTGGGGCCAACGTCCTGACTTTC.

In its sample, this clonotype was seen a few times. This rearrangement joins TRBV6-1 to TRBJ2-7; 9 bases align to TRBD1. CDR3 length equals 13 residues. The junction had 6 bases not matched to a gene; V was cut back by 7 bases and J by 5 bases. Germline V lookup: CDR1 MNHNS, CDR2 SASEGT. CDR3 sequence reads: CASTDRGGDEQYF. The CDR3 coding sequence is TGTGCCAGCACGGACAGGGGAGGGGACGAGCAGTACTTC.

V gene TRBV25-1 combines with J gene TRBJ2-1; a weak D match, TRBD1 (6 bases). This CDR3 is 16 amino acids long. The V end was cut by 10 bases, the J end by 8 bases, with 27 bases between. Germline assignment: CDR1 MGHDK and CDR2 SYGVNS. CDR3 residues: CATTNRESLDRDEQFF. DNA of the CDR3: TGTGCCACCACGAACAGGGAATCTCTTGATCGGGATGAGCAGTTCTTC. Variable domain in full (rest from reference TRBV25-1 and TRBJ2-1): EADIYQTPRYLVIGTGKKITLECSQTMGHDKMYWYQQDPGMELHLIHYSYGVNSTEKGDLSSESTVSRIRTEHFPLTLESARPSHTSQYLCATTNRESLDRDEQFFGPGTRLTVL.

This clonotype has a count of ten or more. The chain recombines TRBV18 with TRBJ1-2, with 7 bases lining up with TRBD1. The CDR3 loop spans 16 amino acids. Trimming at V came to 1 base and at J to 0 bases, leaving 5 bases not matched to a gene. Germline CDR1 reads KGHSH; CDR2 reads LQKENI. The DNA for the CDR3 is TGTGCCAGCTCACCACTACAGGGGTCATCTAACTATGGCTACACCTTC. Translating gives CASSPLQGSSNYGYTF. The whole variable domain, filled in from reference TRBV18 and TRBJ1-2, reads NAGVMQNPRHLVRRRGQEARLRCSPMKGHSHVYWYRQLPEEGLKFMVYLQKENIIDESGMPKERFSAEFPKEGPSILRIQQVVRGDSAAYFCASSPLQGSSNYGYTFGSGTRLTVV.

This sequence joins TRBV30 and TRBJ1-1; tentative D call: TRBD1 (6 bases). CDR3 length equals 11 residues. Germline CDR1 GTSNPN, CDR2 SVGIG (reference sequence). With 4 bases removed from V and 11 bases from J, the gap between germline ends came to 14 bases. CDR3 DNA: TGTGCCTGGACTTTACAGGGTTCGGCTTTCTTT. It yields the protein CAWTLQGSAFF.

CDR3 protein: CASSQDWRGPYGYTF. CDR3 nucleotides: TGCGCCAGCAGCCAAGATTGGAGGGGACCCTATGGCTACACCTTC. V gene TRBV4-3 combines with J gene TRBJ1-2; TRBD1 might be the D (5 bases). Trimming cost V 0 bases and J 4 bases, with 12 bases left between them. Germline lookup yields CDR1 LGHNA and CDR2 YSLEER. The CDR3 has 15 residues.

This clonotype has only a few counts. The chain is built from TRBV15 and TRBJ2-7; D gene unclear. Trimming stripped 0 bases from V and 4 bases from J, with 4 bases between. The CDR3 totals 12 residues. Per germline, CDR1 LNHNV and CDR2 YYDKDF (reference sequence). The CDR3 bases are TGTGCCACCAGCAGAGATAGGTACGAGCAGTACTTC. It specifies CATSRDRYEQYF.

V gene TRBV9 combines with J gene TRBJ2-1; TRBD2 matches at 11 bases. Trimming took 3 bases from V and 4 from J; bases not matched to a gene: 3. This CDR3 has 15 residues. Germline V gene data show CDR1 as SGDLS and CDR2 as YYNGEE. The CDR3 DNA reads as TGTGCCAGCAGCGCAGTAGCGGGGGGGTACAATGAGCAGTTCTTC. It yields the protein CASSAVAGGYNEQFF. Supplemented by reference TRBV9 and TRBJ2-1, the full variable domain reads DSGVTQTPKHLITATGQRVTLRCSPRSGDLSVYWYQQSLDQGLQFLIQYYNGEERAKGNILERFSAQQFPDLHSELNLSSLELGDSALYFCASSAVAGGYNEQFFGPGTRLTVL.

This clonotype was seen repeatedly, ten times or more. J is TRBJ1-6 and V is TRBV7-9; 7 bases match TRBD1. The CDR3 contains 15 residues. Trimming took 5 bases from V and 8 from J; bases not matched to a gene: 9. Germline CDR1 SEHNR, CDR2 FQNEAQ (reference sequence). CDR3 amino acids: CASSSRQGEYSPLHF. The CDR3 bases are TGTGCCAGCAGCAGCCGACAGGGTGAATATTCACCCCTCCACTTT.

The chain uses TRBV14 and TRBJ2-3, with 7 bases aligning to TRBD1. V trimming: 5 bases; J trimming: 0 bases; junction bases outside the gene matches: 5. Germline CDR1 and CDR2: SGHDN and FVKESK. This CDR3 contains 15 residues. CDR3 sequence reads: CASSFRQGSTDTQYF. The CDR3 DNA reads TGTGCCAGCAGCTTCCGACAGGGAAGCACAGATACGCAGTATTTT.

This rearrangement joins TRBV5-4 to TRBJ2-1, with TRBD2 matching over 9 bases. The J segment lost 7 bases and the V segment lost 4 bases, leaving 12 bases of the junction unmatched. Germline loops: CDR1 SGHNT, CDR2 YYREEE (reference sequence). The CDR3 is 16 residues long. The chain's CDR3 is CASSPGGTSTGNEQFF. The CDR3 bases are TGTGCCAGCAGCCCGGGCGGGACTAGCACCGGAAATGAGCAGTTCTTC.

In this sample, this clonotype turned up many times. The chain recombines TRBV12-3 or TRBV12-4 with TRBJ1-2; D ambiguous. This CDR3 has 14 amino acids. The V end lost 5 bases, the J end lost 3 bases, and 13 bases lay between the germline ends. CDR3 sequence (DNA): TGTGCCAGCAGTCCGATTGGAGGACACTATGGCTACACCTTC. Protein product: CASSPIGGHYGYTF.

This clonotype has at least ten counts. The rearrangement joins TRBV5-4 to TRBJ1-6, with D unclear. This CDR3 has 15 amino acids. The germline V and J ends were trimmed by 0 bases and 7 bases, with 11 bases remaining between them. Per the germline V gene, CDR1 is SGHNT and CDR2 is YYREEE (reference sequence). CDR3 nucleotide sequence: TGTGCCAGCAGCTTGGAACCAGGAACGAATTCACCCCTCCACTTT. Translated: CASSLEPGTNSPLHF.

This clonotype was detected many times. This chain links TRBV10-3 with TRBJ2-3, with 8 bases identical to TRBD2. The CDR3 spans 16 residues. V lost 5 bases, J lost 6 bases, and 13 bases stayed unmatched. Germline-derived CDR1 and CDR2 are ENHRY and SYGVKD. The CDR3 protein is CAISTPGLVLGDTQYF. The CDR3 DNA is TGTGCCATCAGTACTCCGGGACTAGTATTAGGGGATACGCAGTATTTT.

This clonotype was counted many times. The rearrangement uses TRBV4-1 and TRBJ1-2, with TRBD1 identical over 8 bases. CDR3 length: 14 amino acids. With V trimmed by 2 bases and J by 8 bases, 7 bases remained unmatched. Germline V gives CDR1 MGHRA, CDR2 YSYEKL. The CDR3 sequence: CASSQMTGDVGYTF. The CDR3 bases are TGCGCCAGCAGCCAAATGACAGGGGATGTCGGCTACACCTTC.

There are many counts of this clonotype. This sequence joins TRBV9 and TRBJ2-3; 7 bases fit TRBD2. Per germline, CDR1 SGDLS and CDR2 YYNGEE. The ends lost 0 bases at V and 4 bases at J; junction bases unmatched: 11. The CDR3 is made up of 17 amino acids. CDR3 sequence reads: CASSVATGLVAADTQYF. CDR3 coding DNA: TGTGCCAGCAGCGTAGCTACTGGACTAGTCGCGGCAGATACGCAGTATTTT.

This clonotype was observed at least ten times. The chain couples TRBV5-1 to TRBJ1-6; D not resolved. Germline V gene data show CDR1 as SGHRS and CDR2 as YFSETQ. Trimming stripped 1 base from V and 5 bases from J, with 4 bases between. The CDR3 has 13 residues. The CDR3 bases are TGCGCCAGCAGCTTGAGCGATAATTCACCCCTCCACTTT. Its protein is CASSLSDNSPLHF.

There are many counts of this clonotype. V usage is TRBV29-1 and J usage is TRBJ2-3, with 7 nucleotides matching TRBD1. V lost 6 bases, J lost 2 bases, and 8 bases stayed unmatched. CDR3 length equals 14 residues. Germline V gives CDR1 SQVTM, CDR2 ANQGSEA. CDR3 loop: CSVTGTDNTDTQYF. CDR3 sequence (DNA): TGCAGCGTGACCGGGACAGACAACACAGATACGCAGTATTTT.

The chain is built from TRBV10-3 and TRBJ2-7; maybe TRBD1 (6 bases). The CDR3 is 13 amino acids. Germline CDR1 and CDR2: ENHRY and SYGVKD. V gave up 4 bases and J gave up 4 bases, with 11 bases separating them. The CDR3 loop reads CAISGQVGYEQYF. The CDR3 region has the DNA TGTGCCATCAGTGGACAGGTCGGGTACGAGCAGTACTTC.

Only a few counts were recorded for this clonotype. The chain combines TRBV10-3 with TRBJ2-5, with 10 bases identical to TRBD2. Germline-derived CDR1 and CDR2 are ENHRY and SYGVKD. The CDR3 loop spans 15 amino acids. J lost 1 base, V lost 5 bases, and 4 bases had no gene match. The CDR3 reads CAISQAGGSQETQYF. Here the CDR3 DNA reads TGTGCCATCAGTCAAGCGGGGGGGTCCCAAGAGACCCAGTACTTC.

The J gene is TRBJ1-5, the V gene TRBV6-2 or TRBV6-3, with D possibly matching TRBD1 (6 bases). Germline V lookup: CDR1 MNHEY, CDR2 SVGEGT. This CDR3 has 15 residues. V was clipped by 5 bases and J by 7 bases, with 18 bases between them. Here the CDR3 reads CASSPRQGSGQPQHF. The CDR3 DNA sequence: TGTGCCAGCAGTCCCCGTCAGGGGTCAGGGCAGCCCCAGCATTTT.

This clonotype was detected a few times. CDR3 protein: CASSSRERGPQYF. DNA for the CDR3: TGTGCCAGCAGTAGTCGGGAGCGGGGGCCGCAGTATTTT. The chain carries TRBV12-3 or TRBV12-4 and TRBJ2-3; 8 nucleotides match TRBD2. V was pared by 5 bases and J by 10 bases, with 8 bases of the junction left unmatched. This CDR3 contains 13 residues.

This clonotype was seen more than once but under ten times. The chain combines TRBV10-3 with TRBJ2-3, with D maybe TRBD2 (6 bases). The V gene lost 8 bases and the J gene lost 2 bases, with 11 bases spanning the gap. Germline-derived CDR1 and CDR2 are ENHRY and SYGVKD. The CDR3 is 13 residues long. CDR3 DNA sequence: TGTGCCATCTGGGGGGAGCCCACAGATACGCAGTATTTT. Translated, it gives CAIWGEPTDTQYF.

The chain couples TRBV5-6 to TRBJ2-7; D is ambiguous. The V end was cut by 1 base, the J end by 0 bases, with 5 bases between. This CDR3 contains 13 residues. Germline CDR1 SGHDT, CDR2 YYEEEE. CDR3 region: CASSLTHSYEQYF. The CDR3 DNA reads as TGTGCCAGCAGCTTGACCCACTCCTACGAGCAGTACTTC.

J is TRBJ2-3 and V is TRBV6-1; TRBD2 agrees at 10 bases. This CDR3 has 16 residues. The V gene's germline CDR1 is MNHNS and CDR2 SASEGT. As DNA, the CDR3 is TGTGTCACTCTCTTAGGAGTAGCGGGGGGCCAAGATACGCAGTATTTT. The encoded protein is CVTLLGVAGGQDTQYF.

This clonotype was found a few times. V is TRBV3-1 and J is TRBJ2-1; D is unresolved. The ends were cut back, 1 base at V and 8 bases at J, with 12 bases in the middle. Germline CDR1 LGHDT, CDR2 YNNKEL (reference sequence). CDR3 length equals 14 residues. CDR3 in amino acids: CASSQGAVVDEQFF. The CDR3 DNA reads TGTGCCAGCAGCCAAGGGGCGGTGGTGGATGAGCAGTTCTTC.